The next 27 T cell receptor beta chains were all read from a single sample in a study of T cells in Graves' hyperthyroidism and ophthalmopathy. RNA transcripts were the template for amplifying TCR beta CDR3 regions. First-round RT-PCR targeting the TCR CDR3 was performed with the HTBI primer set. TCRdb re-derived calls from the multiplex PCR reads in MiXCR, one entry per CDR3 protein. The data hold nearly 750,000 distinct CDR3 sequences, with roughly 32% observed a single time. Sequencing was done on a sample of blood. The receptors were gathered from a woman aged 35 to 49 with Graves' hyperthyroidism.

V gene TRBV2 combines with J gene TRBJ2-7; D possibly uses TRBD1 or TRBD2 (6 bases each). Between the trimmed V and J ends, which lost 5 bases and 2 bases, there was a span of 19 bases. The germline V gene encodes CDR1 SNHLY and CDR2 FYNNEI. This CDR3 comprises 16 residues. This CDR3 is CASSPRGAGPTYEQYF. The CDR3 nucleotides are TGTGCCAGCAGTCCGAGGGGGGCAGGACCAACCTACGAGCAGTACTTC.

This clonotype was detected many times. DNA for the CDR3: TGTGCCAGTAGTATCAGCTTCCGTCGGGCTGAAGCTTTCTTT. This encodes CASSISFRRAEAFF. J is TRBJ1-1 and V is TRBV19; D unresolved. V was trimmed by 3 bases and J by 6 bases, leaving 14 bases between them. CDR1 and CDR2 (germline): LNHDA, SQIVND (reference sequence). CDR3 length equals 14 residues.

This clonotype was counted many times. The chain joins TRBV6-5 to TRBJ1-1; D gene ambiguous. Germline V gene lookup returns CDR1 MNHEY and CDR2 SVGAGI. This CDR3 spans 14 amino acids. V was clipped by 3 bases and J by 2 bases, with 10 bases between them. The CDR3 reads CASSYSQRNTEAFF. CDR3 sequence (DNA): TGTGCCAGCAGTTATTCACAACGAAACACTGAAGCTTTCTTT.

This clonotype has a handful of counts. This chain uses TRBV6-1 with TRBJ1-2; D perhaps matches TRBD1 (5 bases). The CDR3 runs to 13 residues. Germline V CDR1 and CDR2: MNHNS, SASEGT. V lost 6 bases, J lost 7 bases, and 15 bases lay in between. CDR3 amino acids: CASSPQTDLGYTF. In nucleotides, the CDR3 is TGTGCCAGCAGCCCACAGACAGATCTTGGCTACACCTTC.

CDR3 loop: CASSQEGKGSGNTIYF. The CDR3 DNA follows: TGCGCCAGCAGCCAAGAGGGCAAGGGCTCTGGAAACACCATATATTTT. The chain joins TRBV4-1 to TRBJ1-3; D unresolved. With 0 bases removed from V and 0 bases from J, the gap between germline ends came to 9 bases. There are 16 residues in the CDR3. Per the germline V gene, CDR1 is MGHRA and CDR2 is YSYEKL.

Only a few counts were recorded for this clonotype. The rearrangement uses TRBV19 and TRBJ1-5; tentative D call: TRBD1 (5 bases). Trimming took 4 bases from V and 2 from J, leaving 12 bases between them. The CDR3 sequence is 15 residues long. Germline values: CDR1 LNHDA, CDR2 SQIVND (reference sequence). This chain's CDR3 is CASSKQVGGNQPQHF. CDR3 in DNA: TGTGCCAGTAGTAAACAGGTCGGAGGCAATCAGCCCCAGCATTTT.

The gene calls are TRBV6-5 and TRBJ1-5, with 7 bases matching TRBD1. CDR1 and CDR2 (germline): MNHEY, SVGAGI. The V segment lost 4 bases and the J segment 0 bases; nucleotides outside the gene matches: 15. The CDR3 contains 19 residues. CDR3: CASSSGRTGLGYSNQPQHF. As DNA, the CDR3 is TGTGCCAGCAGTTCCGGACGGACAGGCCTAGGATATAGCAATCAGCCCCAGCATTTT.

This clonotype was seen a few times. The chain joins TRBV10-1 to TRBJ2-2; 10 bases agree with TRBD2. CDR3 size: 20 residues. Germline CDR1 and CDR2: WNHNN and SYGVQD (reference sequence). J was trimmed by 1 base and V by 3 bases; bases with no gene match: 14. CDR3 sequence reads: CASSDTLAGGRKQNTGELFF. The CDR3 region has the DNA TGCGCCAGCAGTGATACTTTAGCGGGAGGCCGCAAACAGAACACCGGGGAGCTGTTTTTT.

CDR3 region: CAISPGAGANVLTF. For the CDR3, the DNA is TGTGCCATCAGCCCCGGTGCGGGGGCCAACGTCCTGACTTTC. The chain combines TRBV10-3 with TRBJ2-6; D is unresolved. This CDR3 is built from 14 residues. Trimming pared 6 bases from V and 4 bases from J, leaving 10 bases between. The germline CDR1 and CDR2 sequences are ENHRY and SYGVKD.

There are a few counts of this clonotype. V gene TRBV9 combines with J gene TRBJ2-3; 8 bases line up with TRBD2. The length of the CDR3 is 16 residues. V lost 0 bases to trimming and J lost 4 bases; unmatched junction nucleotides: 7. Per the germline V gene, CDR1 is SGDLS and CDR2 is YYNGEE. The CDR3 region is CASSVEDGRVADTQYF. The CDR3 DNA follows: TGTGCCAGCAGCGTAGAAGACGGGAGGGTGGCAGATACGCAGTATTTT.

V usage is TRBV12-3 or TRBV12-4 and J usage is TRBJ1-6; no clear D gene. The length of the CDR3 is 15 residues. V lost 6 bases and J 7 bases, leaving 16 bases between the germline ends. The CDR3 sequence: CASSLSKISNSPLHF. The CDR3 coding sequence is TGTGCCAGCAGCCTCAGTAAAATATCAAATTCACCCCTCCACTTT.

This chain uses TRBV10-3 with TRBJ1-3; D is unclear. Germline CDR1 and CDR2: ENHRY and SYGVKD. This CDR3 has 12 residues. V lost 4 bases and J 7 bases, leaving 8 bases between the germline ends. CDR3 sequence: CAISAPGNTIYF. The CDR3 region has the DNA TGTGCCATCAGTGCCCCCGGGAACACCATATATTTT.

Concerning this clonotype: A clone one base away is much larger, so this may be a read error. This chain joins TRBV11-2 and TRBJ2-6, with D possibly matching TRBD2 (5 bases). Looked up from germline, CDR1 is SGHAT and CDR2 is FQNNGV. The CDR3 consists of 13 residues. The CDR3, as DNA: TGTGTCAGCGGCGGGTCTGGGGCCAACGTCCTGACTTTC. This encodes CVSGGSGANVLTF.

This clonotype was seen repeatedly, ten times or more. The rearrangement links TRBV14 to TRBJ1-4, with TRBD1 as a possible D gene (5 bases). The CDR3 has 13 amino acids. Trimming shortened V by 4 bases and J by 8 bases, and 11 bases separated the two germline ends. Germline CDR1 reads SGHDN; CDR2 reads FVKESK. The DNA for the CDR3 is TGTGCCAGCAGCCCGGGACTGACCGAAAAACTGTTTTTT. Translation: CASSPGLTEKLFF.

CDR3 in amino acids: CAWSGDTGELFF. In DNA, the CDR3 is TGTGCCTGGAGTGGCGACACCGGGGAGCTGTTTTTT. The chain carries TRBV30 and TRBJ2-2; D uncertain. CDR3 length: 12 residues. V lost 1 base, J lost 3 bases, and 3 bases lay in between. Germline CDR1 and CDR2: GTSNPN and SVGIG (reference sequence).

The sample holds many counts of this clonotype. The V call is TRBV9, the J call TRBJ1-2, with D uncertain. This CDR3 has 14 residues. Germline values: CDR1 SGDLS, CDR2 YYNGEE. Trimming stripped 3 bases from V and 1 base from J, with 10 bases between. CDR3 region: CASSAPMINYGYTF. The CDR3, as DNA: TGTGCCAGCAGCGCCCCCATGATTAACTATGGCTACACCTTC.

In DNA, the CDR3 is TGTGCCAGCAGCTTAGCCCCGGCTAGCGGGAGCACAGATACGCAGTATTTT. Its translation is CASSLAPASGSTDTQYF. The chain joins TRBV2 to TRBJ2-3, with 8 bases identical to TRBD2. The CDR3 has 17 amino acids. After removal of 6 bases from V and 0 bases from J, the junction contained 11 bases not matched to a gene. Germline V lookup: CDR1 SNHLY, CDR2 FYNNEI.

This clonotype was observed at least ten times. For the CDR3, the DNA is TGTGCCAGCAGCCGGGACACGGCTTATGGCTACACCTTC. It translates to CASSRDTAYGYTF. The rearrangement uses TRBV7-8 and TRBJ1-2; tentative D call: TRBD1 (6 bases). V gave up 5 bases and J gave up 5 bases, with 12 bases separating them. This CDR3 contains 13 residues. Germline CDR1 and CDR2: SGHVS and FQNEAQ.

This clonotype came up many times. The chain combines TRBV20-1 with TRBJ2-5; D is possibly TRBD2 (6 bases). V was cut by 1 base and J by 5 bases, with 17 bases left in between. The germline gives CDR1 DFQATT, CDR2 SNEGSKA (reference sequence). The CDR3 runs to 15 residues. This CDR3 reads CSARAMRGVRETQYF. CDR3 DNA: TGCAGTGCTAGAGCTATGCGGGGTGTACGGGAGACCCAGTACTTC.

This clonotype was picked up a small number of times. V is TRBV4-3 and J is TRBJ1-4; D uncertain. This CDR3 contains 14 residues. The V gene's germline CDR1 is LGHNA and CDR2 YSLEER. Trimming took 0 bases from V and 5 from J, leaving 7 bases between them. This chain's CDR3 is CASSQDRWNEKLFF. CDR3 coding DNA: TGCGCCAGCAGCCAAGACAGGTGGAATGAAAAACTGTTTTTT.

V usage is TRBV19 and J usage is TRBJ1-4, with D tentatively TRBD1 (5 bases). Germline CDR1 and CDR2: LNHDA and SQIVND (reference sequence). The germline V and J ends were trimmed by 9 bases and 0 bases, with 17 bases remaining between them. CDR3 length: 16 residues. This CDR3 is CASRPGGAATNEKLFF. The CDR3 region has the DNA TGTGCCAGCAGACCAGGAGGGGCTGCAACTAATGAAAAACTGTTTTTT.

The J gene is TRBJ2-5, the V gene TRBV7-2; the match to TRBD2 covers 7 bases. The germline V gene has CDR1 SGHTA and CDR2 FQGNSA. Germline trimming cut 2 bases from V and 1 base from J; bases unmatched to any gene: 7. CDR3 size: 16 residues. CDR3 DNA sequence: TGTGCCAGCAGCTTATTGGGAGGGAATCTCCAAGAGACCCAGTACTTC. It yields the protein CASSLLGGNLQETQYF.

This clonotype was seen only a few times. This chain uses TRBV6-5 with TRBJ2-2; D is undetermined. Germline loops: CDR1 MNHEY, CDR2 SVGAGI. Trimming stripped 8 bases from V and 5 bases from J, with 15 bases between. This CDR3 is 14 amino acids long. The CDR3 region is CASEDPSTTGELFF. For the CDR3, the DNA is TGTGCCAGCGAGGACCCTTCGACTACCGGGGAGCTGTTTTTT.

This chain links TRBV4-3 with TRBJ2-5; TRBD1 matches 7 bases. The CDR3 extends over 14 amino acids. Germline values: CDR1 LGHNA, CDR2 YSLEER. V was clipped by 3 bases and J by 5 bases; unmatched bases: 6. CDR3 protein: CASSHETGSETQYF. The CDR3 nucleotides are TGCGCCAGCAGCCATGAGACAGGGTCGGAGACCCAGTACTTC.

The chain employs TRBV20-1 and TRBJ2-3; D is perhaps TRBD1 or TRBD2 (6 bases each). This CDR3 has 14 amino acids. Looked up from germline, CDR1 is DFQATT and CDR2 is SNEGSKA (reference sequence). V lost 5 bases, J lost 4 bases, and 16 bases lay in between. Here the CDR3 reads CSAGPTGAADTQYF. In DNA form, the CDR3 reads TGCAGTGCTGGACCCACGGGGGCGGCAGATACGCAGTATTTT.

This clonotype was detected only a few times. The chain uses TRBV13 and TRBJ1-6, with TRBD1 identical over 7 bases. V was clipped by 2 bases and J by 8 bases; unmatched bases: 12. The CDR3 has 17 amino acids. Germline CDR1 reads PRHDT; CDR2 reads FYEKMQ (reference sequence). CDR3 loop: CASSLQRAGQTYSPLHF. The DNA of the CDR3 is TGTGCCAGCAGCTTACAGAGGGCGGGACAGACTTATTCACCCCTCCACTTT.

This clonotype came up once. The gene calls are TRBV27 and TRBJ1-1; D ambiguous. Germline-derived CDR1 and CDR2 are MNHEY and SMNVEV (reference sequence). The V gene lost 2 bases and the J gene lost 3 bases, with 10 bases spanning the gap. This CDR3 contains 14 residues. CDR3 coding DNA: TGTGCCAGCAGTTTAAGACCGGTGGACACTGAAGCTTTCTTT. This sequence encodes CASSLRPVDTEAFF.